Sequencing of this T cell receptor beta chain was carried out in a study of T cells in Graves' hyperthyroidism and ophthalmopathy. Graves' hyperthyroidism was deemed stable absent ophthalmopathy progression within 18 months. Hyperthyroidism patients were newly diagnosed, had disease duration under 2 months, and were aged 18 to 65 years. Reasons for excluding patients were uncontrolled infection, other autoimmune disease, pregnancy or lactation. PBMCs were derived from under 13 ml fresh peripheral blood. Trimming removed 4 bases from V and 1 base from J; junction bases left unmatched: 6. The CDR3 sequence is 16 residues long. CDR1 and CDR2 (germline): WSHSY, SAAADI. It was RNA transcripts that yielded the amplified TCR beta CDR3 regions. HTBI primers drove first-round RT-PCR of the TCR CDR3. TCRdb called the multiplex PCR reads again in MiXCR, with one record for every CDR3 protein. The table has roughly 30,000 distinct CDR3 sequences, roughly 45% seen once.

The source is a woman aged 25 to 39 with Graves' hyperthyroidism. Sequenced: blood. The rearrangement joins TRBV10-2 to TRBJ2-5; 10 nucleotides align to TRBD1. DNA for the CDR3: TGCGCCAGCAGTGTATCTCGGACAGGGGGCCAAGAGACCCAGTACTTC. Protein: CASSVSRTGGQETQYF.